This TCR beta chain was sequenced during a study of blood T cell repertoires in COVID-19. Sequenced by immunoSEQ multiplex PCR; TCRdb stores in-frame clones only, minus some. The top ten clones hold under 3% of a sample with around 300,000 clones, roughly nine tenths of them seen once. What was sequenced was PBMCs or T cells enriched from blood (not recorded which). The receptor comes from a woman between 18 and 30 years old who had recovered from COVID-19.

The CDR3 spells CASSLFLLEGNEQFF. The CDR3 nucleotides read TGTGCCAGCAGCTTATTTTTATTAGAGGGCAATGAGCAGTTCTTC. V and J are TRBV7-9 and TRBJ2-1; maybe TRBD2 (5 bases). The CDR3 is made up of 15 amino acids. V dropped 2 bases and J dropped 6 bases, with 14 bases sitting between them. Looked up from germline, CDR1 is SEHNR and CDR2 is FQNEAQ (reference sequence).